This is a list of T cell receptor beta chains from one sample in a study of cytomegalovirus exposure and HLA in healthy donors. Here immunoSEQ multiplex PCR was the method, and the copy in TCRdb shows in-frame clones only, minus some. This sample's table has about 72,000 clones. Sequenced: PBMCs. The receptors were sampled from a man aged 50-59 years in good health and CMV-seropositive. CDR3s include the opening cysteine and the closing phenylalanine or tryptophan. D genes are given only for firm matches.

TRBV5-5	.	TRBJ2-1	CASSLGPNEQFF	TGTGCCAGCAGCTTGGGTCCAAATGAGCAGTTCTTC
TRBV5-1	.	TRBJ2-2	CASSLGIWGSGTGELFF	TGCGCCAGCAGCTTGGGGATCTGGGGAAGCGGCACCGGGGAGCTGTTTTTT
TRBV12-5	TRBD2	TRBJ2-7	CASGLVLAGGPYEQYF	TGTGCTAGTGGTTTGGTGCTAGCGGGAGGACCCTACGAGCAGTACTTC
TRBV21-1	.	TRBJ1-6	CASSTKTGKDSPLHF	TGTGCCAGCAGCACTAAGACAGGGAAGGATTCACCCCTCCACTTT
TRBV5-5	TRBD2	TRBJ2-1	CASSLSGTGSYNEQFF	TGTGCCAGCAGCTTGAGCGGGACCGGCTCCTACAATGAGCAGTTCTTC
TRBV25-1	TRBD2	TRBJ2-3	CAIGTSGGPDPGTDTQYF	TGTGCCATCGGGACTAGCGGGGGGCCTGACCCTGGCACAGATACGCAGTATTTT
TRBV7-6	.	TRBJ2-1	CASSPTGLPKGEQFF	TGTGCCAGCAGCCCAACGGGACTCCCGAAAGGCGAGCAGTTCTTC
TRBV19	.	TRBJ1-1	CASSMGGLNTEAFF	TGTGCCAGTAGTATGGGAGGACTGAACACTGAAGCTTTCTTT
TRBV7-3	TRBD2	TRBJ2-3	CASSLRASGGPTDTQYF	TGTGCCAGCAGCTTAAGGGCTAGCGGGGGCCCCACAGATACGCAGTATTTT
TRBV6-5	TRBD1	TRBJ1-1	CASSYLQGTTEAFF	TGTGCCAGCAGTTACTTACAGGGGACGACTGAAGCTTTCTTT
TRBV7-2	.	TRBJ1-1	CASSLGSGMNTEAFF	TGTGCCAGCAGCTTAGGATCAGGGATGAACACTGAAGCTTTCTTT
TRBV19	.	TRBJ1-2	CASSTLDSYGYTF	TGTGCCAGTAGTACCTTGGACAGTTATGGCTACACCTTC
TRBV6-5	.	TRBJ2-1	CASSYQRMQFF	TGTGCCAGCAGTTACCAGCGGATGCAGTTCTTC
TRBV27	.	TRBJ1-1	CASSHRSTEAFF	TGTGCCAGCAGCCACAGGAGCACTGAAGCTTTCTTT
TRBV29-1	TRBD1	TRBJ1-2	CSVEVRGADYGYTF	TGCAGCGTTGAAGTCAGGGGGGCGGACTATGGCTACACCTTC
TRBV18	TRBD1	TRBJ1-6	CASSPTDRGSPLHF	TGTGCCAGCTCACCAACGGACAGGGGTTCACCCCTCCACTTT
TRBV11-2	.	TRBJ1-2	CASSSGIYYGYTF	TGTGCCAGCAGCTCAGGGATATACTATGGCTACACCTTC
TRBV4-1	.	TRBJ1-4	CASSLLDLGGNEKLFF	TGCGCCAGCAGCCTCCTCGACCTTGGGGGGAATGAAAAACTGTTTTTT
TRBV6-1	.	TRBJ2-5	CASSVGVIQETQYF	TGTGCCAGCAGTGTAGGAGTGATTCAAGAGACCCAGTACTTC
TRBV5-5	TRBD1	TRBJ1-1	CASSTTPSGTGGLNTEAFF	TGTGCCAGCAGCACAACCCCCTCGGGGACAGGGGGCCTGAACACTGAAGCTTTCTTT
TRBV7-2	.	TRBJ2-7	CASSSLVSRSGPQQYF	TGTGCCAGCAGCTCCCTCGTGTCCCGTTCAGGGCCACAGCAGTACTTC
TRBV2	.	TRBJ1-5	CASSESGPGNQPQHF	TGTGCCAGCAGTGAAAGCGGTCCGGGGAATCAGCCCCAGCATTTT
TRBV5-4	.	TRBJ2-5	CASKIFLEETQYF	TGTGCCAGCAAAATATTCCTCGAGGAGACCCAGTACTTC
TRBV19	TRBD1	TRBJ1-1	CASSIGARDRAFF	TGTGCCAGTAGTATAGGGGCTCGGGACAGGGCTTTCTTT
TRBV15	.	TRBJ1-4	CATSRGGTNGKPFF	TGTGCCACCAGCAGAGGAGGGACAAACGGAAAACCGTTTTTT
TRBV5-6	.	TRBJ2-3	CASSSFPDSRSTDTQYF	TGTGCCAGCAGCTCTTTTCCGGACTCTCGGAGCACAGATACGCAGTATTTT
TRBV5-8	.	TRBJ1-1	CASSLRGNTEAFF	TGTGCCAGCAGCTTAAGAGGGAACACTGAAGCTTTCTTT
TRBV5-5	TRBD2	TRBJ2-7	CASSSPGGEQYF	TGTGCCAGCAGCTCCCCGGGAGGCGAGCAGTACTTC
TRBV4-1	.	TRBJ1-5	CASSQPTEGSNQPQHF	TGCGCCAGCAGCCAACCGACAGAAGGAAGCAATCAGCCCCAGCATTTT
TRBV19	.	TRBJ1-1	CASSTQDTEAFF	TGTGCCAGTAGTACGCAGGACACTGAAGCTTTCTTT
TRBV10-3	.	TRBJ2-5	CATFQGGGETQYF	TGTGCCACCTTCCAGGGGGGTGGGGAGACCCAGTACTTC
TRBV28	.	TRBJ1-1	CASSLNPISGGTEAFF	TGTGCCAGCAGTTTAAACCCGATCTCCGGAGGCACTGAAGCTTTCTTT
TRBV5-1	.	TRBJ2-6	CASSSTGTESSGANVLTF	TGCGCCAGCAGCTCCACAGGGACCGAGAGCTCTGGGGCCAACGTCCTGACTTTC
TRBV19	TRBD2	TRBJ2-1	CASSPLAGGTNEQFF	TGTGCCAGTAGTCCTCTAGCGGGGGGAACGAATGAGCAGTTCTTC
TRBV7-2	.	TRBJ1-1	CASSLASGALMNTEAFF	TGTGCCAGCAGCTTAGCGTCGGGTGCCCTTATGAACACTGAAGCTTTCTTT
TRBV19	TRBD1	TRBJ1-2	CASTTGTGHNYGYTF	TGTGCCAGTACCACAGGGACAGGGCACAACTATGGCTACACCTTC
TRBV30	TRBD1	TRBJ1-6	CAWRGGTGWDSPLHF	TGTGCCTGGAGGGGGGGGACAGGGTGGGATTCACCCCTCCACTTT
TRBV19	TRBD1	TRBJ2-1	CASTADRAGQNEQFF	TGTGCCAGTACCGCGGACAGGGCCGGACAAAATGAGCAGTTCTTC
TRBV18	.	TRBJ1-1	CASSPEGLGNVNTEAFF	TGTGCCAGCTCACCAGAGGGCCTCGGCAATGTGAACACTGAAGCTTTCTTT
TRBV6-6	TRBD2	TRBJ2-1	CASRGTSGGNEQFF	TGTGCCAGCAGGGGGACTAGCGGGGGCAATGAGCAGTTCTTC
TRBV19	TRBD2	TRBJ2-3	CAFSKLEGLAVSTDTQYF	TGTGCCTTCAGCAAGTTGGAGGGTCTAGCGGTTAGCACAGATACGCAGTATTTT
TRBV7-8	.	TRBJ2-5	CASSLVGAGQETQYF	TGTGCCAGCAGCTTGGTTGGGGCGGGGCAAGAGACCCAGTACTTC
TRBV2	.	TRBJ1-5	CASKGGAGQPQHF	TGTGCCAGCAAGGGAGGGGCCGGTCAGCCCCAGCATTTT
TRBV15	TRBD1	TRBJ1-3	CATRQGAGNTIYF	TGTGCCACCCGACAGGGGGCTGGAAACACCATATATTTT
TRBV7-2	.	TRBJ1-6	CASSLARDSPLHF	TGTGCCAGCAGCTTAGCTCGGGATTCACCCCTCCACTTT
TRBV5-1	TRBD1	TRBJ1-1	CASRVTRGPEAFF	TGCGCCAGCAGGGTCACAAGGGGGCCCGAAGCTTTCTTT
TRBV11-3	.	TRBJ1-5	CASSLGQGEQPQHF	TGTGCCAGCAGCTTGGGGCAGGGCGAGCAGCCCCAGCATTTT